The rows below give T cell receptor beta chains drawn from one sample of a study of OX40 agonist ivuxolimab in advanced cancers. Libraries were prepared by immunoSEQ multiplex PCR; TCRdb keeps only in-frame clonotypes and omits some of them. The table lists about 83,000 clones, over 75% of them singletons. Sequences were derived from CD4+ or CD8+ T cells sorted from blood, sampled in a trial of the OX40 agonist ivuxolimab. Source of these receptors: an adult with an advanced solid tumor such as melanoma, head and neck, liver or kidney cancer. The CDR3 runs from the conserved cysteine through the conserved F or W. The D gene is left open where the match is weak. Where a row states a size, it is once, few, many or the class of an expanded clone; other rows omit it.

j_gene,abundance,v_gene,d_gene,CDR3aa,CDR3nt
TRBJ2-5,.,TRBV23-1,TRBD1,CASSQSEGARETQYF,TGCGCCAGCAGTCAATCCGAGGGGGCGAGGGAGACCCAGTACTTC
TRBJ1-2,once,TRBV4-1,TRBD1,CASSQDLGQGADGYTF,TGCGCCAGCAGCCAAGATCTCGGACAGGGGGCGGATGGCTACACCTTC
TRBJ1-5,.,TRBV19,.,CASSMRQGHQPQHF,TGTGCCAGTAGTATGCGGCAGGGCCATCAGCCCCAGCATTTT
TRBJ1-2,.,TRBV2,TRBD1,CASSEDRVSGYTF,TGTGCCAGCAGTGAGGACAGGGTTTCCGGCTACACCTTC
TRBJ1-1,.,TRBV7-9,.,CASSLAGGRNTEAFF,TGTGCCAGCAGCTTAGCGGGGGGCAGGAACACTGAAGCTTTCTTT
TRBJ2-3,.,TRBV19,.,CASSIDLRTVSTDTQYF,TGTGCCAGTAGTATAGATCTTAGAACGGTTAGCACAGATACGCAGTATTTT
TRBJ2-5,.,TRBV11-1,.,CASSLDQGSQETQYF,TGTGCCAGCAGCTTAGATCAGGGTAGTCAAGAGACCCAGTACTTC
TRBJ2-1,once,TRBV27,TRBD1,CASSPQGRSYNEQFF,TGTGCCAGCAGCCCACAGGGGCGCTCCTACAATGAGCAGTTCTTC
TRBJ2-2,.,TRBV19,.,CASGAGRTGELFF,TGTGCCAGTGGGGCAGGGCGAACCGGGGAGCTGTTTTTT
TRBJ2-7,.,TRBV6-1,.,CASSEGPKYEQYF,TGTGCCAGCAGTGAAGGCCCGAAATACGAGCAGTACTTC
TRBJ2-3,.,TRBV5-4,.,CASSLAGIRDTQYF,TGTGCCAGCAGCTTGGCCGGCATACGGGATACGCAGTATTTT